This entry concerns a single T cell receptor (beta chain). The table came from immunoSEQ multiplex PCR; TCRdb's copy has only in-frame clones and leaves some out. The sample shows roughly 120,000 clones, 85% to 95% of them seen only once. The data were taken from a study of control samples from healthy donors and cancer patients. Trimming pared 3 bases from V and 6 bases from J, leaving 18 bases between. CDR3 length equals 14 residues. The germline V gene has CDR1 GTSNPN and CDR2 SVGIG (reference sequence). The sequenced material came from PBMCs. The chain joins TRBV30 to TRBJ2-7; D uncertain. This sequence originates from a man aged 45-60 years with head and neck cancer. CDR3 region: CAWRSGSPRGEQYF. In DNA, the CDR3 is TGTGCCTGGAGATCTGGCAGCCCACGCGGCGAGCAGTACTTC.